The T cell receptor (beta chain) described here comes from a study of OX40 agonist ivuxolimab in advanced cancers. The overall study: The drug used for patients, ivuxolimab, was an agonistic anti-OX40 (CD134) antibody.

Overall study findings and caveats: Both blood CD4+ and CD8+ T cells showed clonal growth by week 6 at 0.1 to 3.0 mg/kg. CD8+ T cells averaged more expanded clones than CD4+. Antigens targeted by the expanded peripheral T cells were not determined.

The germline V and J ends were trimmed by 6 bases and 4 bases, with 18 bases remaining between them. The V gene's germline CDR1 is MNHEY and CDR2 SVGAGI. This CDR3 is built from 15 residues. Comments on this clone: No antigen is known for it.

Profiling relied on immunoSEQ multiplex PCR, and the TCRdb table lists in-frame clones only, not all of them. The sample lists about 76,000 clones, around 84% occurring once. The chain carries TRBV6-5 and TRBJ1-2; maybe TRBD1 (6 bases). The sequences come from CD4+ or CD8+ T cells sorted from blood, collected in a trial of the OX40 agonist ivuxolimab. This clonotype originated in an adult with an advanced solid tumor such as melanoma, head and neck, liver or kidney cancer. CDR3 protein: CASRKYRVTGYGYTF. In nucleotides, the CDR3 is TGTGCCAGCAGAAAATACAGGGTAACGGGCTATGGCTACACCTTC.